The sequence of this TCR beta chain was determined in a study of T cells after yellow fever vaccination. Findings and caveats of the study: Bulk-population clonotypes that are abundant could appear as contaminants in FACS-sorted repertoires. It was a weaker secondary response, yet one that peaked faster, at day 5 versus 15.

As to this clonotype: The target antigen is unknown.

TCRdb analysed the 5' RACE reads with MiXCR anew, one entry per CDR3 protein. The sample lists hundreds of thousands of distinct CDR3 sequences; about 17% were seen once. This CDR3 is built from 12 residues. CDR1 and CDR2 from the germline V gene are SQVTM and ANQGSEA. Trimming cost V 6 bases and J 1 base; bases outside gene matches: 0. The material was PBMCs, obtained before the yellow fever booster vaccination. The chain couples TRBV29-1 to TRBJ1-3; 7 nucleotides align to TRBD1. The source of this sequence is a young man who received the YFV17D yellow fever vaccine. The CDR3 loop reads CSVTGSGNTIYF. Here the CDR3 DNA reads TGCAGCGTGACAGGGTCTGGAAACACCATATATTTT.